This T cell receptor beta chain is drawn from a study of T cell responses to AZD1222 COVID-19 vaccine. Background on the study: Second-dose groups at about 4 or about 12 weeks were pooled.

As regards this clone: Its antigen is unidentified.

Germline CDR1 reads LGHDT; CDR2 reads YNNKEL (reference sequence). The CDR3 has 17 amino acids. With V trimmed by 1 base and J by 3 bases, 8 bases remained unmatched. Study-wide results and caveats: In all cases, repertoires were sampled only after the peak T cell response. Donors in the cohort were predominantly white British and more often female, and clonal diversity was possibly underestimated. Reportedly, close to half of spike-specific TCRs are directed against unmutated variant regions.

Produced via immunoSEQ multiplex PCR; TCRdb's table is partial and in-frame only. The sample contains about 130,000 clones, roughly 93% of which appear only once. This clonotype originated in an adult in good health. The specimen comprised peripheral blood, sampled on day 0 of AZD1222 vaccination. This chain joins TRBV3-1 (or the pseudogene TRBV3-2) and TRBJ2-5, with 10 bases fitting TRBD2. CDR3 sequence (DNA): TGTGCCAGCAGCCAAGGGTGGGGGACTAGCGTAAAAGAGACCCAGTACTTC. Translation: CASSQGWGTSVKETQYF.